This TCR beta chain came from a study of response to subunit inactivated influenza vaccine. Study results and caveats: The study's authors posited that every seasonal influenza vaccination enlists few new T cells.

CDR3 length equals 16 residues. Germline CDR1 reads MNHEY; CDR2 reads SVGEGT. V lost 2 bases to trimming and J lost 1 base; unmatched junction nucleotides: 7. TCRdb independently ran MiXCR on the RT-PCR reads; one entry per CDR3 protein. The data hold hundreds of thousands of distinct CDR3 sequences, with more than 11% observed a single time. Regarding this clonotype: Its antigen is currently unknown.

The chain couples TRBV6-2 or TRBV6-3 to TRBJ2-5, with 7 bases fitting TRBD2. The sequence was collected from a man aged 45 to 65 who received an inactivated influenza vaccine. The material sequenced was PBMCs from blood, taken around two weeks before vaccination. The CDR3 protein is CASSYPAGDLQETQYF. CDR3 nucleotides: TGTGCCAGCAGTTACCCCGCGGGAGATCTCCAAGAGACCCAGTACTTC.